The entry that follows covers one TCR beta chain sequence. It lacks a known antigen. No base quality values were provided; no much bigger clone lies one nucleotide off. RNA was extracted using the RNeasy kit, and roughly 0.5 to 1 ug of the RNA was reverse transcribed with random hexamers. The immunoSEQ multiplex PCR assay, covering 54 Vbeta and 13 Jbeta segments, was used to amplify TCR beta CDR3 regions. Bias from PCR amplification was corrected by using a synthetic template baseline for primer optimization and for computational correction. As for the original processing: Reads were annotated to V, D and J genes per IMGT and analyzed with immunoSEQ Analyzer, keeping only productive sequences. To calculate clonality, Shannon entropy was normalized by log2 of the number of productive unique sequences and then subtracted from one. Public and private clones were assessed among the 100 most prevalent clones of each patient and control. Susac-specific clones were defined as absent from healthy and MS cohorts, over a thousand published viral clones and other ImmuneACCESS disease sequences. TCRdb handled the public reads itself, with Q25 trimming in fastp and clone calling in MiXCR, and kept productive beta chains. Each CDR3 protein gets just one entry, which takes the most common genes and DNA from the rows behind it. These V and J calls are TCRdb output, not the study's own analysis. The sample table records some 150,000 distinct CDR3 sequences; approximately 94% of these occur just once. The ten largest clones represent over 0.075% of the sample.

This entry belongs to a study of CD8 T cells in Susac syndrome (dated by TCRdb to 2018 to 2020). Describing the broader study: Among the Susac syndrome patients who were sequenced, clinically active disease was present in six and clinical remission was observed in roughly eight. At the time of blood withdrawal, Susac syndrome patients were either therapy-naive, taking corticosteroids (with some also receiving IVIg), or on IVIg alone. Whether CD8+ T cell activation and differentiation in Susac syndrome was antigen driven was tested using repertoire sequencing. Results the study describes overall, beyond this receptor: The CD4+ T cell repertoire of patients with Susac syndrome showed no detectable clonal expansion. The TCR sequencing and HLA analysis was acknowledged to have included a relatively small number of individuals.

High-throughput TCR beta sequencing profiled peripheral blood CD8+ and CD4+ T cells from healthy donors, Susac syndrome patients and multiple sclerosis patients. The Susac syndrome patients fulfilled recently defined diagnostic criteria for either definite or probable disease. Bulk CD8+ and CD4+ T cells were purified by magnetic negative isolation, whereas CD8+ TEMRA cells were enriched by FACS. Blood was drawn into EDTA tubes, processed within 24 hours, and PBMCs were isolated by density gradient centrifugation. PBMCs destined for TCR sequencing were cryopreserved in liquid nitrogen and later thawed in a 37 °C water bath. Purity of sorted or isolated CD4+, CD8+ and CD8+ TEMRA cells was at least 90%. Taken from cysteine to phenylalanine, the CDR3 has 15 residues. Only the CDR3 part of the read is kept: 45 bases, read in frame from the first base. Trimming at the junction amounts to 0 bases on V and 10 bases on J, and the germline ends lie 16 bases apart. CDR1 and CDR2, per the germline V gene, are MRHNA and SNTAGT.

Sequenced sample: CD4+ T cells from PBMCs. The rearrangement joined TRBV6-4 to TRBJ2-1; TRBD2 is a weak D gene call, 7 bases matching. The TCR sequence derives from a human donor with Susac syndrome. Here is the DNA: TGTGCCAGCAGTGACTCGACAGGACTAGTAAACGAGCAGTTCTTC. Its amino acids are CASSDSTGLVNEQFF.